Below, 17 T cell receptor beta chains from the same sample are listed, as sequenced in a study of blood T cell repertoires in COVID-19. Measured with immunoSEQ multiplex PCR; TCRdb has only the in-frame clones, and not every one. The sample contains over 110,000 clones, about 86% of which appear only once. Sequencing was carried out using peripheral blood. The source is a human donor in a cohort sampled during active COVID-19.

The CDR3 protein is CASSRGLEETQYF. The DNA of the CDR3 is TGTGCCAGCAGCAGGGGACTAGAAGAGACCCAGTACTTC. The V call is TRBV7-3, the J call TRBJ2-5; 8 bases fit TRBD2. Trimming at V came to 5 bases and at J to 3 bases, leaving 2 bases not matched to a gene. This CDR3 has 13 residues. Germline CDR1 and CDR2: SGHTA and FQGTGA.

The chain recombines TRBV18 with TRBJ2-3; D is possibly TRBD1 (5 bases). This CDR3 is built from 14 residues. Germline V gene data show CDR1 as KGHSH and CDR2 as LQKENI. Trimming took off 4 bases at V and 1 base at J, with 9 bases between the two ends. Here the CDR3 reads CASSLRQRTDTQYF. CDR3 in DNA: TGTGCCAGCTCACTACGACAGCGCACAGATACGCAGTATTTT.

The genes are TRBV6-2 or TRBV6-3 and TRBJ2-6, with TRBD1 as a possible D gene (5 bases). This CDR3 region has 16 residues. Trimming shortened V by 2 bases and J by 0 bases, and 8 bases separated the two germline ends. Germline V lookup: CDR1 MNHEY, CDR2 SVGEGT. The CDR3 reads CASSYPGYSGANVLTF. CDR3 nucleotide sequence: TGTGCCAGCAGTTACCCAGGGTACTCTGGGGCCAACGTCCTGACTTTC.

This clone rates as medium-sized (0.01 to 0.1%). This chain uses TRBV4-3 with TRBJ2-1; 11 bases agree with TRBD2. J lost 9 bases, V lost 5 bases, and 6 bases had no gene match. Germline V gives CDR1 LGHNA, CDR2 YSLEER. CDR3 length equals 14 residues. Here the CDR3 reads CASSARLAGGEQFF. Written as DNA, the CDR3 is TGCGCCAGCAGCGCAAGGCTAGCGGGAGGTGAGCAGTTCTTC.

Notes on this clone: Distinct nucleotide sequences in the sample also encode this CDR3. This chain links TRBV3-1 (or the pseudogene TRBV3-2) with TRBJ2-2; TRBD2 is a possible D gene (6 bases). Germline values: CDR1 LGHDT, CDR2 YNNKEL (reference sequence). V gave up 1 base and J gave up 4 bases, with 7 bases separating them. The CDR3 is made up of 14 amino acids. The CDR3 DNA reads TGTGCCAGCAGCCAAGTCGGGGGCACCGGGGAGCTGTTTTTT. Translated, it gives CASSQVGGTGELFF.

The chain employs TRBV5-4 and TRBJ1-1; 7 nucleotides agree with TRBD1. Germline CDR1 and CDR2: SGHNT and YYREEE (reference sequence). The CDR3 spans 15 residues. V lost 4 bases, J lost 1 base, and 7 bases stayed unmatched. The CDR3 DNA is TGTGCCAGCAGCCGATCGGACAGGACGAACACTGAAGCTTTCTTT. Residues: CASSRSDRTNTEAFF. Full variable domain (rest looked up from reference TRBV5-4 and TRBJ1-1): ETGVTQSPTHLIKTRGQQVTLRCSSQSGHNTVSWYQQALGQGPQFIFQYYREEENGRGNFPPRFSGLQFPNYSSELNVNALELDDSALYLCASSRSDRTNTEAFFGQGTRLTVV.

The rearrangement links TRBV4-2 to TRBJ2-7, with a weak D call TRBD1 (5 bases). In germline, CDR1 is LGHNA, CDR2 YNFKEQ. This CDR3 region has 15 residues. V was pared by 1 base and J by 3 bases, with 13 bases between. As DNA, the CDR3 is TGTGCCAGCAGCCAAGCAAGGGGATCCGGCTACGAGCAGTACTTC. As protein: CASSQARGSGYEQYF.

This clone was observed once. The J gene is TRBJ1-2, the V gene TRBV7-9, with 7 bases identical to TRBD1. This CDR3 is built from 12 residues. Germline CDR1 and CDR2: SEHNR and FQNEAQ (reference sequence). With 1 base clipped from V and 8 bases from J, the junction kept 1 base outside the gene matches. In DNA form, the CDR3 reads TGTGCCAGCAGCTTAGACAGGGGCGGCTACACCTTC. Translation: CASSLDRGGYTF.

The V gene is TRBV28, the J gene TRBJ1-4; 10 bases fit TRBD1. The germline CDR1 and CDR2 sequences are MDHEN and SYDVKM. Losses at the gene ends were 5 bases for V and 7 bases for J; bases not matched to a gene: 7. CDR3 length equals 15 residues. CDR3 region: CASSTTGTGAEKLFF. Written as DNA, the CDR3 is TGTGCCAGCAGTACAACAGGGACAGGGGCTGAAAAACTGTTTTTT. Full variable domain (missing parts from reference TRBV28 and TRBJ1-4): DVKVTQSSRYLVKRTGEKVFLECVQDMDHENMFWYRQDPGLGLRLIYFSYDVKMKEKGDIPEGYSVSREKKERFSLILESASTNQTSMYLCASSTTGTGAEKLFFGSGTQLSVL.

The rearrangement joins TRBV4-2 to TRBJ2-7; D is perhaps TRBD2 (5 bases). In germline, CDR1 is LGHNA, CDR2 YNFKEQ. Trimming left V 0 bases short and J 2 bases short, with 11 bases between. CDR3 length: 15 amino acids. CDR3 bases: TGTGCCAGCAGCCAAGAACGAGGGATTACCTACGAGCAGTACTTC. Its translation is CASSQERGITYEQYF.

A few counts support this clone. CDR3: CASSLDFGLAGAGYEQYF. CDR3 coding DNA: TGTGCCAGCAGCTTAGATTTTGGGCTAGCGGGAGCCGGCTACGAGCAGTACTTC. V is TRBV11-2 and J is TRBJ2-7, with 10 bases fitting TRBD2. V was pared by 0 bases and J by 3 bases, with 11 bases of the junction left unmatched. This CDR3 has 18 residues. Germline CDR1 reads SGHAT; CDR2 reads FQNNGV.

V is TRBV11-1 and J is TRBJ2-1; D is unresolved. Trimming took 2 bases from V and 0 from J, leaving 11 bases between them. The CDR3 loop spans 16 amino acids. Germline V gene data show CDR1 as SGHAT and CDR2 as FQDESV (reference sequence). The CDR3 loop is CASSLFWPSSYNEQFF. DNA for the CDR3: TGTGCCAGCAGCTTATTTTGGCCAAGCTCCTACAATGAGCAGTTCTTC.

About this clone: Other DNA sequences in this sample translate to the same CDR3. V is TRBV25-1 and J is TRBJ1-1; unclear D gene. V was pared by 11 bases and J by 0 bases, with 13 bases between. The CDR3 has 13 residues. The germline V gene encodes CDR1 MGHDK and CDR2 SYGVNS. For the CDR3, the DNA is TGTGCCTCGAGGGCGGGCTTGAACACTGAAGCTTTCTTT. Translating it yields CASRAGLNTEAFF.

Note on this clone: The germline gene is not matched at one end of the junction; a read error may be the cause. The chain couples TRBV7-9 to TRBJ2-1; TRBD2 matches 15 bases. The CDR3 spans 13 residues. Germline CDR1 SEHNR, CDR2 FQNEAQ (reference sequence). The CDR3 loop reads CASSAGLAGGQLF. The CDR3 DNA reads TGTGCCAGCAGCGCTGGACTAGCGGGAGGGCAACTCTTC. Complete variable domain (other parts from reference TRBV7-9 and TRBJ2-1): DTGVSQNPRHKITKRGQNVTFRCDPISEHNRLYWYRQTLGQGPEFLTYFQNEAQLEKSRLLSDRFSAERPKGSFSTLEIQRTEQGDSAMYLCASSAGLAGGQLFGPGTRLTVL.

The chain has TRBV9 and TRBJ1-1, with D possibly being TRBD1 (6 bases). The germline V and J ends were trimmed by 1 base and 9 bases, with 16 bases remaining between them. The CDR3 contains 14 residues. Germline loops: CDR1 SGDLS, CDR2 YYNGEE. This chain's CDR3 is CASSVTGDTWKAFF. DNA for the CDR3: TGTGCCAGCAGCGTAACCGGGGACACTTGGAAAGCTTTCTTT.

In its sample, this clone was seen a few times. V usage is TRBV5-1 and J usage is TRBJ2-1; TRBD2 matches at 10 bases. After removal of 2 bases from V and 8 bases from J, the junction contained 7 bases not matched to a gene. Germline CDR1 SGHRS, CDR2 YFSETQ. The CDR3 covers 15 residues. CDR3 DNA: TGCGCCAGCAGCTTTTTCCTAGCGGGAGTGTATGAGCAGTTCTTC. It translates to CASSFFLAGVYEQFF.

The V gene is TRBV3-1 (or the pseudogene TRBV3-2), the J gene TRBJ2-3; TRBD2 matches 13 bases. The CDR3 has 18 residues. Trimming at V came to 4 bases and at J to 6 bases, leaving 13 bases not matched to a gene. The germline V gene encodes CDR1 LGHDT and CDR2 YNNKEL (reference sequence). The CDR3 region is CASSLTSGRVKSWDTQYF. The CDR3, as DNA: TGTGCCAGCAGCCTTACTAGCGGGAGGGTCAAATCCTGGGATACGCAGTATTTT.